These 19 T cell receptor beta chains were all obtained from the same sample, sequenced in a study of T cells in Graves' hyperthyroidism and ophthalmopathy. Amplification targeted TCR beta CDR3 regions from RNA transcripts. HTBI primers were the set used in a first-round RT-PCR of the TCR CDR3. TCRdb ran MiXCR on the multiplex PCR reads and lists one entry per CDR3 protein. The sample yields 600,000 to 700,000 distinct CDR3 sequences, just under 45% seen once. Sequencing was carried out using peripheral blood or thyroid tissue (not recorded which). These TCRs come from an adult man with Graves' disease, either hyperthyroidism or ophthalmopathy (not recorded which).

This clonotype has more than one count but fewer than ten. The V gene is TRBV12-3 or TRBV12-4, the J gene TRBJ1-2; TRBD1 aligns across 7 bases. J gave up 0 bases and V 6 bases, and 4 bases lay outside the gene matches. The CDR3 extends over 14 amino acids. The CDR3 sequence: CASSFRGANYGYTF. CDR3 coding DNA: TGTGCCAGCAGCTTCAGGGGGGCTAACTATGGCTACACCTTC.

V gene TRBV19 combines with J gene TRBJ1-5; no definite D call. The CDR3 loop spans 15 amino acids. The V end lost 1 base, the J end lost 4 bases, and 11 bases lay between the germline ends. Germline V gene sequence: CDR1 LNHDA, CDR2 SQIVND (reference sequence). This chain's CDR3 is CASSIVPGGNQPQHF. The CDR3 DNA reads as TGTGCCAGTAGTATAGTTCCGGGAGGAAATCAGCCCCAGCATTTT.

The rearrangement uses TRBV20-1 and TRBJ2-2, with D possibly being TRBD1 (6 bases). Germline assignment: CDR1 DFQATT and CDR2 SNEGSKA (reference sequence). This CDR3 comprises 14 residues. V lost 5 bases to trimming and J lost 8 bases, with 18 bases between them. The CDR3: CSAGRDTTSGELFF. The CDR3 nucleotides read TGCAGTGCTGGCCGGGACACCACTTCGGGGGAGCTGTTTTTT.

This rearrangement joins TRBV12-3 or TRBV12-4 to TRBJ2-7; 7 bases match TRBD2. Losses at the gene ends were 4 bases for V and 5 bases for J; bases not matched to a gene: 11. This CDR3 comprises 15 residues. The CDR3 here is CASSWVGGRNHEQYF. CDR3 nucleotide sequence: TGTGCCAGCAGTTGGGTGGGAGGGCGTAACCACGAGCAGTACTTC.

The chain combines TRBV25-1 with TRBJ2-5; possibly TRBD1 or TRBD2 for D (5 bases each). From germline, CDR1 is MGHDK and CDR2 SYGVNS. The length of the CDR3 is 15 residues. The germline V and J ends were trimmed by 6 bases and 5 bases, with 19 bases remaining between them. Written as DNA, the CDR3 is TGTGCCAGCAGCCAGGTTCCGGGGCTCGCTGAGACCCAGTACTTC. Protein: CASSQVPGLAETQYF.

Many counts were recorded for this clonotype. The chain combines TRBV7-9 with TRBJ2-7, with D perhaps TRBD1 (5 bases). This CDR3 contains 13 residues. The ends were cut back, 6 bases at V and 0 bases at J, with 9 bases in the middle. Germline V gene sequence: CDR1 SEHNR, CDR2 FQNEAQ (reference sequence). The CDR3: CASRGASSYEQYF. DNA of the CDR3: TGTGCCAGCAGAGGGGCGAGCTCCTACGAGCAGTACTTC.

The V call is TRBV29-1, the J call TRBJ1-2, with D uncertain. CDR1 SQVTM and CDR2 ANQGSEA come from the germline V gene. The CDR3 has 15 residues. V lost 7 bases to trimming and J lost 0 bases, with 18 bases between them. The CDR3 sequence: CSARAAWGSNYGYTF. The CDR3 region has the DNA TGCAGCGCCCGAGCGGCCTGGGGTTCTAACTATGGCTACACCTTC.

The V call is TRBV2, the J call TRBJ2-7; D gene unclear. Germline-derived CDR1 and CDR2 are SNHLY and FYNNEI. Trimming took off 4 bases at V and 0 bases at J, with 13 bases between the two ends. The CDR3 extends over 15 amino acids. The CDR3 is CASSVRGSYSYEQYF. As DNA, the CDR3 is TGTGCCAGCAGTGTTCGCGGCTCCTACTCCTACGAGCAGTACTTC.

In its sample, this clonotype was seen a few times. The V and J genes are TRBV2 and TRBJ1-3; 11 nucleotides align to TRBD1. This CDR3 region has 17 residues. J was trimmed by 0 bases and V by 6 bases; bases with no gene match: 7. The germline V gene encodes CDR1 SNHLY and CDR2 FYNNEI. The CDR3 coding sequence is TGTGCCAGCAGGGCCGGGACAGGGGGACTCTCTGGAAACACCATATATTTT. Amino acids: CASRAGTGGLSGNTIYF.

The chain couples TRBV6-1 to TRBJ2-7; no clear D. The V end was cut by 2 bases, the J end by 4 bases, with 6 bases between. Germline V gene data show CDR1 as MNHNS and CDR2 as SASEGT. CDR3 length: 12 residues. CDR3 in DNA: TGTGCCAGCAGTGAAAACCCTTACGAGCAGTACTTC. Translating gives CASSENPYEQYF.

A few counts support this clonotype. CDR3 coding DNA: TGTGCCAGCAGCCCTAGACAGGTCCCTTCCACTGAAGCTTTCTTT. Protein: CASSPRQVPSTEAFF. The rearrangement links TRBV7-9 to TRBJ1-1, with D possibly being TRBD1 (6 bases). Deletions cut 5 bases from V and 4 bases from J, with 17 bases between. The CDR3 is 15 residues long. Germline-derived CDR1 and CDR2 are SEHNR and FQNEAQ (reference sequence).

The rearrangement joins TRBV7-2 to TRBJ2-5; the D is unclear. The V gene's germline CDR1 is SGHTA and CDR2 FQGNSA. With 3 bases removed from V and 9 bases from J, the gap between germline ends came to 20 bases. The CDR3 is made up of 15 amino acids. The CDR3 nucleotides read TGTGCCAGCAGCTTGAAGGGCGAGTCCCTCCTCCCCCAGTACTTC. Translated: CASSLKGESLLPQYF.

The chain combines TRBV6-5 with TRBJ1-3; D possibly corresponds to TRBD1 (5 bases). Deletions cut 4 bases from V and 8 bases from J, with 12 bases between. CDR1 MNHEY and CDR2 SVGAGI come from the germline V gene. The CDR3 totals 13 residues. The CDR3 DNA is TGTGCCAGCAGTTCGGGGCGGGAGGACACCATATATTTT. Its protein is CASSSGREDTIYF.

As regards this clonotype: Its ends do not fully match the called genes, so a read error is possible. The J gene is TRBJ2-5, the V gene TRBV5-1; TRBD2 agrees at 8 bases. The CDR3 contains 15 residues. Germline-derived CDR1 and CDR2 are SGHRS and YFSETQ. CDR3 loop: CASSSGGRLQETQHF. CDR3 bases: TGTGCCAGCAGCAGCGGGGGACGGCTCCAAGAGACCCAGCACTTC.

CDR3 protein: CASSDGGRMNTEAFF. CDR3 nucleotides: TGTGCCAGCAGTGACGGGGGGCGGATGAACACTGAAGCTTTCTTT. The chain is built from TRBV6-1 and TRBJ1-1, with D perhaps matching TRBD1 (6 bases). Germline-derived CDR1 and CDR2 are MNHNS and SASEGT. This CDR3 contains 15 residues. Trimming took off 3 bases at V and 0 bases at J, with 11 bases between the two ends.

This clonotype came up a few times. This chain uses TRBV29-1 with TRBJ2-7; no firm D call. There are 13 residues in the CDR3. Germline values: CDR1 SQVTM, CDR2 ANQGSEA. V lost 0 bases, J lost 2 bases, and 8 bases lay in between. The CDR3 spells CSVEDPITYEQYF. CDR3 bases: TGCAGCGTTGAAGATCCTATTACCTACGAGCAGTACTTC.

There are many counts of this clonotype. The chain recombines TRBV10-3 with TRBJ1-1, with D possibly matching TRBD1 (6 bases). The length of the CDR3 is 13 residues. Between the trimmed V and J ends, which lost 10 bases and 0 bases, there was a span of 12 bases. Germline CDR1 and CDR2: ENHRY and SYGVKD. The DNA for the CDR3 is TGTGCCAACCGACAGGAATTGAACACTGAAGCTTTCTTT. Its translation: CANRQELNTEAFF.

This clonotype was counted a few times. Germline and junction disagree at one end, which may indicate a read error. The chain is built from TRBV5-1 and TRBJ1-2; TRBD1 matches 7 bases. The CDR3 is 16 residues long. The V gene's germline CDR1 is SGHRS and CDR2 YFSETQ. For the CDR3, the DNA is TGTGCCAGCAGCTTGGGGACAGAACAAGCTAACTATGGCTACACCTTC. Amino acids: CASSLGTEQANYGYTF.

A word on this clonotype: A much larger clone differs by one base, so this may be a read error. The rearrangement uses TRBV10-3 and TRBJ1-5; weak D call: TRBD1 (5 bases). Germline CDR1 is ENHRY and CDR2 is SYGVKD. This CDR3 has 12 residues. The CDR3 reads CAIGGSSQPQHF. CDR3 DNA sequence: TGTGCCATCGGGGGGAGCAGTCAGCCCCAGCATTTT.